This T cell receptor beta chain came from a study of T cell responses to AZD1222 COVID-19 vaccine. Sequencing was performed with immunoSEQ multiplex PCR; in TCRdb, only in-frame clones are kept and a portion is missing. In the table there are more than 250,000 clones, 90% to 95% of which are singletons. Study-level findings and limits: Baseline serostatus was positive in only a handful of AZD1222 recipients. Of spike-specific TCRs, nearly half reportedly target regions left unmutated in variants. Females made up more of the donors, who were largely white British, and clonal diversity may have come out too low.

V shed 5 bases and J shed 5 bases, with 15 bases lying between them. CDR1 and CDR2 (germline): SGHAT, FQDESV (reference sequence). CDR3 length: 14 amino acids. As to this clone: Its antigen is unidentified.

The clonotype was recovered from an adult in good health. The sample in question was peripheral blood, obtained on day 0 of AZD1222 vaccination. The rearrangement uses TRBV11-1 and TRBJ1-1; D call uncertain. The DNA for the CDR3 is TGTGCCAGCAGCCCTGGCCCGGTGGGAACTGAAGCTTTCTTT. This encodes CASSPGPVGTEAFF.